The next 29 T cell receptor beta chains were all read from a single sample in a study of radiotherapy plus CTLA-4 blockade in lung cancer. Measured with immunoSEQ multiplex PCR; TCRdb has only the in-frame clones, and not every one. Of 90,000 to 130,000 clones detected, 70% to 85% appear once; the ten largest clones hold 2.5% to 3.5%. This specimen was peripheral blood, taken from a patient treated with radiotherapy plus ipilimumab. The receptor source for this set is a human donor with non-small cell lung cancer that progressed on radiotherapy plus ipilimumab. Some clones in this sample may be carry-over from other donors' samples.

J is TRBJ1-1 and V is TRBV4-1; 10 bases map to TRBD1. Per the germline V gene, CDR1 is MGHRA and CDR2 is YSYEKL. The V gene end was trimmed by 2 bases and the J gene end by 1 base; junction bases not matched to a gene: 7. The CDR3 runs 17 residues. CDR3: CASSQTGTGEKNTEAFF. In DNA, the CDR3 is TGCGCCAGCAGCCAAACCGGGACAGGGGAAAAGAACACTGAAGCTTTCTTT.

The rearrangement links TRBV5-4 to TRBJ2-6; 7 nucleotides agree with TRBD2. The CDR3 loop spans 17 amino acids. From germline, CDR1 is SGHNT and CDR2 YYREEE (reference sequence). V dropped 0 bases and J dropped 1; count of bases not matched to a gene: 4. CDR3 sequence: CASSLGTRFSGANVLTF. DNA for the CDR3: TGTGCCAGCAGCTTGGGGACTAGGTTTTCTGGGGCCAACGTCCTGACTTTC.

The chain is built from TRBV28 and TRBJ2-4, with 8 bases matching TRBD1. The junction had 5 bases not matched to a gene; V was cut back by 3 bases and J by 7 bases. Germline CDR1 reads MDHEN; CDR2 reads SYDVKM. CDR3 length equals 14 residues. The CDR3 DNA sequence: TGTGCCAGCAGTTTGGGAGACAGGGGCAACATTCAGTACTTC. This sequence encodes CASSLGDRGNIQYF.

This chain uses TRBV9 with TRBJ2-1, with TRBD1 matching 7 bases. The CDR3 contains 15 residues. CDR1 SGDLS and CDR2 YYNGEE come from the germline V gene. With 4 bases clipped from V and 1 base from J, the junction kept 5 bases outside the gene matches. The CDR3 region has the DNA TGTGCCAGCAGCTTCCAGGGGGTTTCCTACAATGAGCAGTTCTTC. It encodes CASSFQGVSYNEQFF.

This clone showed up just once. The V call is TRBV7-6, the J call TRBJ2-1; weak D call: TRBD2 (6 bases). Trimming cost V 5 bases and J 2 bases, with 19 bases left between them. Germline V lookup: CDR1 SGHVS, CDR2 FNYEAQ. This CDR3 is 17 amino acids long. The CDR3 reads CASSPTGGLPTYNEQFF. CDR3 coding DNA: TGTGCCAGCAGCCCCACCGGGGGACTCCCGACCTACAATGAGCAGTTCTTC.

This rearrangement joins TRBV6-1 to TRBJ1-1; no definite D call. CDR3 length: 13 amino acids. Trimming removed 2 bases from V and 4 bases from J, with 8 bases in between. CDR1 is MNHNS and CDR2 is SASEGT in the germline V gene. The CDR3 protein is CASSEHGSTEAFF. CDR3 DNA sequence: TGTGCCAGCAGTGAACACGGGAGCACTGAAGCTTTCTTT.

The rearrangement uses TRBV18 and TRBJ1-6; 7 bases are shared with TRBD1. Germline CDR1 reads KGHSH; CDR2 reads LQKENI. The CDR3 has 14 amino acids. The V gene end was trimmed by 2 bases and the J gene end by 11 bases; junction bases not matched to a gene: 6. The CDR3 region has the DNA TGTGCCAGCTCACCAAAGGGACAGACCGCACCCCTCCACTTT. Translation gives CASSPKGQTAPLHF.

This rearrangement joins TRBV30 to TRBJ2-3; D call uncertain. V dropped 8 bases and J dropped 2 bases, with 17 bases sitting between them. Looked up from germline, CDR1 is GTSNPN and CDR2 is SVGIG (reference sequence). The length of the CDR3 is 14 residues. For the CDR3, the DNA is TGTGCCCGCGGACGGATCGGTTCCACAGATACGCAGTATTTT. It is translated as CARGRIGSTDTQYF.

This chain connects TRBV6-6 to TRBJ1-2; D not certain. The length of the CDR3 is 13 residues. Trimming cost V 0 bases and J 3 bases, with 5 bases left between them. The germline CDR1 and CDR2 sequences are MNHNY and SVGAGI (reference sequence). The chain's CDR3 is CASSYSTDYGYTF. The CDR3, as DNA: TGTGCCAGCAGTTACTCCACAGACTATGGCTACACCTTC.

This clone was detected a few times. The V and J genes are TRBV5-1 and TRBJ2-2; D gene uncertain. This CDR3 is 16 amino acids long. The ends were cut back, 1 base at V and 4 bases at J, with 14 bases in the middle. The germline CDR1 and CDR2 sequences are SGHRS and YFSETQ. CDR3 coding DNA: TGCGCCAGCAGCTTGTTGGTACCCACGGCCACCGGGGAGCTGTTTTTT. Its translation: CASSLLVPTATGELFF.

The genes are TRBV5-7 and TRBJ2-7; 7 bases are a match to TRBD1. TRBV5-7 is reported as an ORF; its role is uncertain. V lost 5 bases to trimming and J lost 3 bases; unmatched junction nucleotides: 5. This CDR3 comprises 13 residues. CDR3 in DNA: TGTGCCAGCAGTATAGACAGGGTCTACGAGCAGTACTTC. Translated: CASSIDRVYEQYF.

The genes are TRBV6-5 and TRBJ1-2, with unresolved D. The CDR3 spans 13 residues. Trimming removed 0 bases at V and 4 bases at J, with 6 bases between. Germline loops: CDR1 MNHEY, CDR2 SVGAGI. DNA of the CDR3: TGTGCCAGCAGTTACTCGTGGACCTATGGCTACACCTTC. As protein: CASSYSWTYGYTF.

This clone was seen a handful of times. This chain joins TRBV6-1 and TRBJ1-1; maybe TRBD1 (5 bases). The CDR3 consists of 15 residues. The germline V gene has CDR1 MNHNS and CDR2 SASEGT. The V end lost 7 bases, the J end lost 1 base, and 16 bases lay between the germline ends. The CDR3 sequence: CASIAAGAGNTEAFF. The CDR3 DNA sequence: TGTGCCAGCATAGCGGCCGGGGCCGGGAACACTGAAGCTTTCTTT.

This chain connects TRBV2 to TRBJ2-3; D gene unclear. V was trimmed by 8 bases and J by 4 bases, leaving 10 bases between them. The CDR3 loop spans 12 amino acids. Germline V lookup: CDR1 SNHLY, CDR2 FYNNEI. The CDR3 DNA sequence: TGTGCCAGCTCGGCCTACGCAGATACGCAGTATTTT. Its translation is CASSAYADTQYF.

The sample holds a few counts of this clone. V gene TRBV4-1 combines with J gene TRBJ1-6; no firm D call. The CDR3 contains 14 residues. Germline CDR1 MGHRA, CDR2 YSYEKL. The V end lost 3 bases, the J end lost 0 bases, and 3 bases lay between the germline ends. The CDR3 region has the DNA TGCGCCAGCAGCCAGAGCTCCTATAATTCACCCCTCCACTTT. Translating gives CASSQSSYNSPLHF.

Comments on this clone: The sample contains more than one DNA sequence encoding this CDR3. J is TRBJ2-3 and V is TRBV18; D call uncertain. V was cut by 0 bases and J by 3 bases, with 1 base left in between. CDR1 and CDR2 from the germline V gene are KGHSH and LQKENI. CDR3 length: 12 residues. The CDR3 bases are TGTGCCAGCTCACCACCGACAGATACGCAGTATTTT. This codes for CASSPPTDTQYF.

This chain connects TRBV6-5 to TRBJ1-2; maybe TRBD1 (6 bases). The CDR3 spans 14 residues. V lost 7 bases and J 0 bases, leaving 12 bases between the germline ends. Germline-derived CDR1 and CDR2 are MNHEY and SVGAGI. The CDR3 DNA reads TGTGCCAGCAATGACAGGCCAGCTAACTATGGCTACACCTTC. Its protein is CASNDRPANYGYTF.

V and J are TRBV5-1 and TRBJ2-7; TRBD1 agrees at 10 bases. V was clipped by 3 bases and J by 4 bases; unmatched bases: 4. Looked up from germline, CDR1 is SGHRS and CDR2 is YFSETQ. This CDR3 has 14 residues. CDR3 in DNA: TGCGCCAGCAGCTCCCGGGACAGGGGTTACGAGCAGTACTTC. Translated, it gives CASSSRDRGYEQYF. The whole variable domain, filled in from reference TRBV5-1 and TRBJ2-7, reads KAGVTQTPRYLIKTRGQQVTLSCSPISGHRSVSWYQQTPGQGLQFLFEYFSETQRNKGNFPGRFSGRQFSNSRSEMNVSTLELGDSALYLCASSSRDRGYEQYFGPGTRLTVT.

This CDR3 reads CSAQYTEAFF. Here the CDR3 DNA reads TGCAGTGCCCAGTACACTGAAGCTTTCTTT. This sequence joins TRBV20-1 and TRBJ1-1; D is undetermined. V was shortened by 6 bases and J by 3 bases, with 5 bases between the two germline ends. This CDR3 comprises 10 residues. Germline V gene sequence: CDR1 DFQATT, CDR2 SNEGSKA (reference sequence).

This clone was recorded a few times. V gene TRBV5-6 combines with J gene TRBJ2-1; 9 bases map to TRBD2. Germline lookup yields CDR1 SGHDT and CDR2 YYEEEE. V dropped 2 bases and J dropped 8; count of bases not matched to a gene: 8. This CDR3 has 15 amino acids. The CDR3 coding sequence is TGTGCCAGCAGCTTTTTGGGCGGGGGGGCCTATGAGCAGTTCTTC. Translated, it gives CASSFLGGGAYEQFF.

The chain links TRBV2 to TRBJ2-3; D gene uncertain. This CDR3 comprises 15 residues. Germline V lookup: CDR1 SNHLY, CDR2 FYNNEI. V was pared by 0 bases and J by 5 bases, with 12 bases between. CDR3 nucleotides: TGTGCCAGCAGTGAAGCGCGTCAACCACGAGATACGCAGTATTTT. Its protein product is CASSEARQPRDTQYF.

The chain is built from TRBV4-2 and TRBJ2-1, with 8 bases lining up with TRBD2. V shed 3 bases and J 2 bases; nucleotides not matched to a gene: 9. The CDR3 loop spans 17 amino acids. Per germline, CDR1 LGHNA and CDR2 YNFKEQ. This CDR3 is CASSQYHGGRTYNEQFF. The CDR3 DNA is TGTGCCAGCAGCCAGTACCACGGCGGGAGGACCTACAATGAGCAGTTCTTC.

CDR3 amino acids: CASSVTDRANQPQHF. CDR3 DNA sequence: TGTGCCAGCAGTGTAACCGACAGGGCAAATCAGCCCCAGCATTTT. The chain uses TRBV28 and TRBJ1-5; 7 bases are shared with TRBD1. The CDR3 spans 15 residues. V lost 5 bases to trimming and J lost 4 bases; unmatched junction nucleotides: 8. In germline, CDR1 is MDHEN, CDR2 SYDVKM. Together with reference TRBV28 and TRBJ1-5, the CDR3 gives the full variable domain: DVKVTQSSRYLVKRTGEKVFLECVQDMDHENMFWYRQDPGLGLRLIYFSYDVKMKEKGDIPEGYSVSREKKERFSLILESASTNQTSMYLCASSVTDRANQPQHFGDGTRLSIL.

This clone has only one observation. This chain connects TRBV5-5 to TRBJ2-1; 10 bases align to TRBD1. The germline CDR1 and CDR2 sequences are SGHKS and YYEKEE (reference sequence). The CDR3 runs to 15 residues. J gave up 4 bases and V 3 bases, and 4 bases lay outside the gene matches. The CDR3 sequence: CASSSTGQGYNEQFF. In DNA form, the CDR3 reads TGTGCCAGCAGCTCGACGGGACAGGGGTACAATGAGCAGTTCTTC. Full variable domain (rest looked up from reference TRBV5-5 and TRBJ2-1): DAGVTQSPTHLIKTRGQQVTLRCSPISGHKSVSWYQQVLGQGPQFIFQYYEKEERGRGNFPDRFSARQFPNYSSELNVNALLLGDSALYLCASSSTGQGYNEQFFGPGTRLTVL.

The chain uses TRBV4-1 and TRBJ1-2, with D hard to call. The germline V gene encodes CDR1 MGHRA and CDR2 YSYEKL. There are 12 residues in the CDR3. Trimming took off 0 bases at V and 6 bases at J, with 5 bases between the two ends. The CDR3 nucleotides are TGCGCCAGCAGCCAAGAGAGGGATGGCTACACCTTC. Amino acids: CASSQERDGYTF.

The rearrangement uses TRBV10-2 and TRBJ2-1; no clear D. Trimming stripped 4 bases from V and 9 bases from J, with 16 bases between. Germline lookup yields CDR1 WSHSY and CDR2 SAAADI. The CDR3 length is 14 residues. The CDR3 sequence is CASSGASRFIEQFF. The CDR3 region has the DNA TGCGCCAGCAGTGGGGCTTCCAGGTTCATTGAGCAGTTCTTC.

J is TRBJ1-2 and V is TRBV19, with 8 bases fitting TRBD1. The germline V gene encodes CDR1 LNHDA and CDR2 SQIVND (reference sequence). J was trimmed by 6 bases and V by 7 bases; bases with no gene match: 4. The CDR3 runs 12 residues. The CDR3: CASKDRDDGYTF. In DNA, the CDR3 is TGTGCCAGTAAGGACAGGGACGATGGCTACACCTTC.

The chain links TRBV2 to TRBJ2-3; 7 positions match TRBD2. CDR3 length: 16 amino acids. V gave up 2 bases and J gave up 2 bases; unmatched junction bases: 7. Germline lookup yields CDR1 SNHLY and CDR2 FYNNEI. In DNA form, the CDR3 reads TGTGCCAGCAGTGAAAGGGCGGGGGAGTACACAGATACGCAGTATTTT. It codes for CASSERAGEYTDTQYF.

The table lists this clone with a count of one. The V and J genes are TRBV4-2 and TRBJ2-1, with TRBD2 matching over 9 bases. Germline V gives CDR1 LGHNA, CDR2 YNFKEQ. The CDR3 has 17 residues. J lost 2 bases, V lost 5 bases, and 10 bases had no gene match. In DNA, the CDR3 is TGTGCCAGCAGCGTCAGAGGCCTAGCGGGGACCTACAATGAGCAGTTCTTC. It is translated as CASSVRGLAGTYNEQFF.